A single sample gave rise to the 25 T cell receptor beta chains below, sequenced in a study of blood T cell repertoires in COVID-19. Profiling relied on immunoSEQ multiplex PCR, and the TCRdb table lists in-frame clones only, not all of them. Among tens of thousands of clones, around three quarters were seen once, and the ten largest hold about 22%. Sequenced material: peripheral blood. These receptor sequences come from a woman in her sixties or seventies in a cohort sampled during active or convalescent COVID-19.

This clone appeared a single time. This rearrangement joins TRBV5-5 to TRBJ1-3; D is ambiguous. This CDR3 region has 17 residues. The V gene's germline CDR1 is SGHKS and CDR2 YYEKEE (reference sequence). Trimming stripped 3 bases from V and 4 bases from J, with 20 bases between. The CDR3 loop reads CASSSHPRIVFGNTIYF. DNA of the CDR3: TGTGCCAGCAGCTCGCACCCTAGAATCGTCTTCGGAAACACCATATATTTT.

The chain has TRBV28 and TRBJ1-4; perhaps TRBD1 as D (6 bases). The germline V gene has CDR1 MDHEN and CDR2 SYDVKM. This CDR3 has 16 amino acids. Trimming shortened V by 5 bases and J by 8 bases, and 21 bases separated the two germline ends. The CDR3 DNA sequence: TGTGCCAGCAGTCCGGCGTATGGGGGGGCAAGAGAAAAACTGTTTTTT. It yields the protein CASSPAYGGAREKLFF.

The V call is TRBV6-2 or TRBV6-3, the J call TRBJ2-2; a possible D gene is TRBD1 (5 bases). CDR1 and CDR2 (germline): MNHEY, SVGEGT. V gave up 2 bases and J gave up 5 bases, with 24 bases separating them. This CDR3 region has 19 residues. As DNA, the CDR3 is TGTGCCAGCAGTTACGGGTCAGGGTATTATTCAGGGAAAACCGGGGAGCTGTTTTTT. Translated, it gives CASSYGSGYYSGKTGELFF.

In this sample, this clone turned up once. CDR3 DNA sequence: TGTGCCAGCAGCGCCCTCAGGTTTTATGGCTACACCTTC. The encoded protein is CASSALRFYGYTF. The chain joins TRBV7-2 to TRBJ1-2, with no clear D. The CDR3 has 13 residues. CDR1 is SGHTA, CDR2 FQGNSA, per germline. Deletions cut 5 bases from V and 5 bases from J, with 12 bases between.

This clone has just a few counts. The chain employs TRBV11-3 and TRBJ2-3; D might be TRBD1 (5 bases). CDR3 length: 20 amino acids. CDR1 is SGHNT and CDR2 is YENEEA in the germline V gene. Trimming took off 4 bases at V and 3 bases at J, with 29 bases between the two ends. CDR3 amino acids: CASSSIPGLGVRKITDTQYF. CDR3 sequence (DNA): TGTGCCAGCAGCTCTATTCCCGGGTTAGGGGTGCGAAAGATAACAGATACGCAGTATTTT.

The chain links TRBV19 to TRBJ1-1; D may be TRBD1 (5 bases). The CDR3 consists of 14 residues. V lost 7 bases to trimming and J lost 0 bases, with 12 bases between them. The germline gives CDR1 LNHDA, CDR2 SQIVND (reference sequence). CDR3: CASMVGGMNTEAFF. The CDR3 region has the DNA TGTGCCAGTATGGTGGGGGGGATGAACACTGAAGCTTTCTTT.

This clone has only one observation. The CDR3 loop is CASSQEGQGRYPEETQYF. CDR3 sequence (DNA): TGTGCCAGCAGCCAAGAGGGTCAGGGCCGATACCCCGAGGAGACCCAGTACTTC. The rearrangement uses TRBV3-1 (or the pseudogene TRBV3-2) and TRBJ2-5; D possibly corresponds to TRBD1 (5 bases). Trimming shortened V by 0 bases and J by 5 bases, and 22 bases separated the two germline ends. The length of the CDR3 is 18 residues. The germline gives CDR1 LGHDT, CDR2 YNNKEL (reference sequence).

Comments on this clone: This sample includes further DNA sequences coding for the same CDR3. V usage is TRBV5-1 and J usage is TRBJ2-7; no definite D call. Germline V gene data show CDR1 as SGHRS and CDR2 as YFSETQ. The CDR3 is made up of 13 amino acids. V gave up 4 bases and J gave up 0 bases, with 8 bases separating them. CDR3 protein: CASSPGFSYEQYF. CDR3 bases: TGCGCCAGCAGCCCGGGTTTCTCCTACGAGCAGTACTTC.

The CDR3 region is CASSPPWGQEGTDTQYF. The DNA for the CDR3 is TGTGCCAGCTCACCACCTTGGGGACAGGAGGGCACAGATACGCAGTATTTT. J is TRBJ2-3 and V is TRBV18; 8 bases line up with TRBD1. The CDR3 consists of 17 residues. V gave up 0 bases and J gave up 1 base; unmatched junction bases: 6. Germline-derived CDR1 and CDR2 are KGHSH and LQKENI.

The table lists this clone with many counts. The rearrangement links TRBV24-1 to TRBJ1-4, with a tentative D call TRBD1 (6 bases). There are 16 residues in the CDR3. V was cut by 3 bases and J by 4 bases, with 14 bases left in between. CDR1 is KGHDR, CDR2 SFDVKD, per germline. The CDR3 loop reads CATSDPGQSLNEKLFF. In nucleotides, the CDR3 is TGTGCCACCAGTGATCCCGGACAGAGCCTTAATGAAAAACTGTTTTTT.

This clone was counted many times. The chain combines TRBV12-3 or TRBV12-4 with TRBJ1-2; no clear D gene. The CDR3 spans 13 residues. Trimming cost V 5 bases and J 4 bases, with 11 bases left between them. DNA of the CDR3: TGTGCCAGCAGTCCCCGGGATTCCTATGGCTACACCTTC. It specifies CASSPRDSYGYTF.

The chain uses TRBV27 and TRBJ1-6, with 10 positions matching TRBD1. The germline CDR1 and CDR2 sequences are MNHEY and SMNVEV (reference sequence). The length of the CDR3 is 14 residues. J was trimmed by 9 bases and V by 6 bases; bases with no gene match: 5. CDR3 in amino acids: CASRPTGGGSPLHF. In DNA, the CDR3 is TGTGCCAGCAGACCGACAGGGGGCGGTTCACCCCTCCACTTT.

J is TRBJ2-1 and V is TRBV7-9; TRBD2 is a possible D gene (6 bases). The CDR3 has 15 amino acids. V gave up 1 base and J gave up 7 bases, with 14 bases separating them. Germline CDR1 reads SEHNR; CDR2 reads FQNEAQ (reference sequence). The CDR3 is CASSLGGTSVNEQFF. The CDR3, as DNA: TGTGCCAGCAGCTTAGGGGGGACTTCCGTTAATGAGCAGTTCTTC.

The V gene is TRBV7-2, the J gene TRBJ1-5, with D perhaps TRBD1 (5 bases). The CDR3 totals 15 residues. Per germline, CDR1 SGHTA and CDR2 FQGNSA. Trimming shortened V by 4 bases and J by 4 bases, and 14 bases separated the two germline ends. CDR3 coding DNA: TGTGCCAGCAGCTCGGGGGAGCTTGTAAATCAGCCCCAGCATTTT. It encodes CASSSGELVNQPQHF.

This sequence joins TRBV5-1 and TRBJ1-2; D is perhaps TRBD1 (5 bases). Trimming shortened V by 1 base and J by 10 bases, and 20 bases separated the two germline ends. CDR1 and CDR2 from the germline V gene are SGHRS and YFSETQ. This CDR3 comprises 15 residues. The CDR3 sequence: CASSLPGGGFMDYTF. CDR3 sequence (DNA): TGCGCCAGCAGCTTGCCGGGGGGTGGGTTTATGGACTACACCTTC.

The CDR3 region is CASSWQGYGYTF. The CDR3 nucleotides read TGTGCCAGCAGTTGGCAGGGCTATGGCTACACCTTC. The V and J genes are TRBV6-5 and TRBJ1-2, with D possibly TRBD1 on 5 matching bases. This CDR3 is built from 12 residues. The germline gives CDR1 MNHEY, CDR2 SVGAGI. The germline V and J ends were trimmed by 4 bases and 4 bases, with 7 bases remaining between them.

V is TRBV4-3 and J is TRBJ2-7; TRBD2 matches at 13 bases. The CDR3 is 15 residues long. J lost 2 bases, V lost 3 bases, and 1 base had no gene match. Germline lookup yields CDR1 LGHNA and CDR2 YSLEER. The CDR3 DNA reads TGCGCCAGCAGCCAGGGGACTAGCGGGGCCTACGAGCAGTACTTC. This translates into CASSQGTSGAYEQYF.

The chain joins TRBV7-6 to TRBJ2-2; 9 nucleotides align to TRBD1. V lost 5 bases, J lost 4 bases, and 5 bases stayed unmatched. CDR1 and CDR2 from the germline V gene are SGHVS and FNYEAQ. CDR3 size: 15 residues. CDR3 nucleotides: TGTGCCAGCAGCACCGGGACAGGGCGCACCGGGGAGCTGTTTTTT. This codes for CASSTGTGRTGELFF.

The chain joins TRBV24-1 to TRBJ1-5, with D hard to call. CDR3 length equals 14 residues. Germline values: CDR1 KGHDR, CDR2 SFDVKD. Trimming removed 4 bases from V and 4 bases from J, with 10 bases in between. In nucleotides, the CDR3 is TGTGCCACCAGTGACGGCGGGAAAAATCAGCCCCAGCATTTT. Its translation is CATSDGGKNQPQHF.

The CDR3 sequence: CASSLRGGGETQYF. In DNA, the CDR3 is TGTGCCAGCAGCTTGAGGGGGGGTGGAGAGACCCAGTACTTC. The chain combines TRBV11-3 with TRBJ2-5; possibly TRBD2 for D (7 bases). The V end was cut by 3 bases, the J end by 4 bases, with 12 bases between. Germline lookup yields CDR1 SGHNT and CDR2 YENEEA. The CDR3 runs to 14 residues.

The rearrangement uses TRBV18 and TRBJ2-4; possibly TRBD1 for D (6 bases). V lost 0 bases and J 3 bases, leaving 15 bases between the germline ends. The CDR3 covers 17 residues. Germline CDR1 reads KGHSH; CDR2 reads LQKENI. The CDR3 is CASSPPSKGVGKNIQYF. As DNA, the CDR3 is TGTGCCAGCTCACCACCCTCGAAGGGGGTTGGCAAAAACATTCAGTACTTC.

The rearrangement links TRBV13 to TRBJ2-3; D perhaps matches TRBD1 (6 bases). V lost 1 base, J lost 4 bases, and 12 bases lay in between. CDR3 length equals 15 residues. CDR1 and CDR2 from the germline V gene are PRHDT and FYEKMQ (reference sequence). The CDR3: CASSLEARGSDTQYF. CDR3 nucleotides: TGTGCCAGCAGCTTAGAAGCCAGGGGTTCAGATACGCAGTATTTT.

This chain connects TRBV2 to TRBJ1-5; the D gene is possibly TRBD1 (6 bases). The CDR3 is 13 amino acids. The germline gives CDR1 SNHLY, CDR2 FYNNEI. V shed 7 bases and J shed 5 bases, with 12 bases lying between them. CDR3 protein: CASTWTVDQPQHF. CDR3 coding DNA: TGTGCCAGCACTTGGACAGTGGATCAGCCCCAGCATTTT.

This clone was observed a few times. This chain links TRBV6-5 with TRBJ2-3; TRBD1 agrees at 7 bases. The CDR3 covers 14 residues. The germline gives CDR1 MNHEY, CDR2 SVGAGI. The V segment lost 5 bases and the J segment 5 bases; nucleotides outside the gene matches: 7. This chain's CDR3 is CASSLTGLGDTQYF. The CDR3 region has the DNA TGTGCCAGCAGTCTGACAGGGTTGGGAGATACGCAGTATTTT.

The gene calls are TRBV19 and TRBJ1-5, with D maybe TRBD1 (5 bases). Trimming left V 4 bases short and J 2 bases short, with 18 bases between. The CDR3 runs 17 residues. CDR1 LNHDA and CDR2 SQIVND come from the germline V gene (reference sequence). In DNA form, the CDR3 reads TGTGCCAGTAGTAAAATCCCAGTTCAGGGCGGCAATCAGCCCCAGCATTTT. This encodes CASSKIPVQGGNQPQHF.